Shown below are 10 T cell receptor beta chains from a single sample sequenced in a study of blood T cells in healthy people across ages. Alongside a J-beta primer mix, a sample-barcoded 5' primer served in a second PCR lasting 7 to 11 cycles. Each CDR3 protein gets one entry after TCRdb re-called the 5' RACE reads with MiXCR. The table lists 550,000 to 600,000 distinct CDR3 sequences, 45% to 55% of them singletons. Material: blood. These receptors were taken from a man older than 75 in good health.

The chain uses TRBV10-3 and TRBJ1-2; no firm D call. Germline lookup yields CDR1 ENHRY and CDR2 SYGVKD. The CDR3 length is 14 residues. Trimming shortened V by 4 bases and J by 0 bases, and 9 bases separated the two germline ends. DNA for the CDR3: TGTGCCATCAGTGCCGGACTGACTAACTATGGCTACACCTTC. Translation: CAISAGLTNYGYTF.

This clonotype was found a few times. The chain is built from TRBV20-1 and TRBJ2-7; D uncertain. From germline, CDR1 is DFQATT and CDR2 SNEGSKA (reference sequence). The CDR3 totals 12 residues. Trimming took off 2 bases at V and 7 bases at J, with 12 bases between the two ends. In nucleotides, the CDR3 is TGCAGTGCTAGAACTTCTCCCCGTGAGCAGTACTTC. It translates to CSARTSPREQYF.

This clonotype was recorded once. The CDR3 region has the DNA TGTGCCAGCAGCTTGGCCCTAAGCTCCTACGAGCAGTACTTC. This sequence encodes CASSLALSSYEQYF. The J gene is TRBJ2-7, the V gene TRBV2; D is unresolved. The CDR3 is 14 residues long. In germline, CDR1 is SNHLY, CDR2 FYNNEI. The V end was cut by 6 bases, the J end by 0 bases, with 12 bases between.

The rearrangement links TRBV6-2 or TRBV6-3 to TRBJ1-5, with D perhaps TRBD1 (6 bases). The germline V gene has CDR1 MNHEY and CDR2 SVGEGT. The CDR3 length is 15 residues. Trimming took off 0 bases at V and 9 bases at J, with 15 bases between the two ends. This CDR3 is CASSYSQQGVGPQHF. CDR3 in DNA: TGTGCCAGCAGTTACTCTCAACAGGGAGTTGGGCCCCAGCATTTT.

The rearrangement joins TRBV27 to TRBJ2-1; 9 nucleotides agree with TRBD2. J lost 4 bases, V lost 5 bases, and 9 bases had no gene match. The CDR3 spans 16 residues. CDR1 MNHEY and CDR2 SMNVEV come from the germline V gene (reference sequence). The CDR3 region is CASSARRGGAYNEQFF. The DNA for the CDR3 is TGTGCCAGCAGTGCGCGGCGGGGGGGCGCGTACAATGAGCAGTTCTTC.

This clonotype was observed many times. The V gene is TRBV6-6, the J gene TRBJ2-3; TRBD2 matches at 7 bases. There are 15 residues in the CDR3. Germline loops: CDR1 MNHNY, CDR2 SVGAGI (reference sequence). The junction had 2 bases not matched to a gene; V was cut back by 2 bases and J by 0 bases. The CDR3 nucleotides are TGTGCCAGCAGTTACACGGGGGGAAGCACAGATACGCAGTATTTT. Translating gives CASSYTGGSTDTQYF.

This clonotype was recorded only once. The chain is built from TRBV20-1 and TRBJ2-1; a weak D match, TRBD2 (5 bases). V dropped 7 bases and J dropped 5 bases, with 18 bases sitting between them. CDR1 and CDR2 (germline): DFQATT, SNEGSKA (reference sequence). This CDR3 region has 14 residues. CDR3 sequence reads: CSGRPGGRNNEQFF. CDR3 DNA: TGCAGTGGGCGTCCAGGAGGAAGGAACAATGAGCAGTTCTTC.

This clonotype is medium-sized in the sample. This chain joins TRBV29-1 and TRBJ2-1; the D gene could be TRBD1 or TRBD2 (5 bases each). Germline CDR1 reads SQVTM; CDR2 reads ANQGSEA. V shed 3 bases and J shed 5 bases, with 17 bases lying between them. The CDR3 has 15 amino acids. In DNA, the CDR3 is TGCAGCGTTGACCTCGTGGGACCCCTTGACAATGAGCAGTTCTTC. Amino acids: CSVDLVGPLDNEQFF.

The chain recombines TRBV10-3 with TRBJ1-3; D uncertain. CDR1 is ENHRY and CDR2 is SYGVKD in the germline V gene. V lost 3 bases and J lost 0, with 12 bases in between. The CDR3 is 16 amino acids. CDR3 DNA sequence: TGTGCCATCAGTGATAGTATCGCAGGCTCTGGAAACACCATATATTTT. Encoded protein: CAISDSIAGSGNTIYF.

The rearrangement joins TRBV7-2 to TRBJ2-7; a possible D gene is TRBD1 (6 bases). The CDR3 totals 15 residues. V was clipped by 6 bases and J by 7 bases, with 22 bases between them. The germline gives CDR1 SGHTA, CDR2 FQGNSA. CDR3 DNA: TGTGCCAGCAGTAGGAACGACAGGTCGATCGATGAGCAGTACTTC. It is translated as CASSRNDRSIDEQYF.